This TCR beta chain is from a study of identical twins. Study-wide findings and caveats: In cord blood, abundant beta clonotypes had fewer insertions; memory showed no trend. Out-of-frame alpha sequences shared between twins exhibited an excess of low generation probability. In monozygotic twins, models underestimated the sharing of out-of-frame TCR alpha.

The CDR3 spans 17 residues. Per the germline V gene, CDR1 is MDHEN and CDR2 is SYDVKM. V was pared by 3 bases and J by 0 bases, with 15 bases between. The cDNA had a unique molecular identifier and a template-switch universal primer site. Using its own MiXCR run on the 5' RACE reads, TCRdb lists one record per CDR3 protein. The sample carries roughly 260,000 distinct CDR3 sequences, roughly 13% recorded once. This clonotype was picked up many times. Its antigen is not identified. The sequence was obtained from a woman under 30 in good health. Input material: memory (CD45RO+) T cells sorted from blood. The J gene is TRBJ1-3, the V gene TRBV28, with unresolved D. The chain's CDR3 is CASSLRTSVYSGNTIYF. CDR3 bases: TGTGCCAGCAGTTTGAGGACGTCTGTATACTCTGGAAACACCATATATTTT.